Listed below are T cell receptor beta chains from one sample, sequenced in a study of cytomegalovirus exposure and HLA in healthy donors. Assay: immunoSEQ multiplex PCR; the TCRdb copy retains only in-frame clones and omits some. The sample gives over 150,000 clones, around 77% of which show up once; 1% is in the top ten. Material for sequencing was PBMCs. The origin of the receptors is a woman between 45 and 65 years old in good health and CMV-seropositive. Each CDR3 is given with its conserved first and last residue. Fields, in order: J gene, D gene, clone size, V gene, CDR3 protein, CDR3 DNA. D genes are given only for firm matches. Expanded clones are given a class, and other clones once, few, many or no size at all.

j_gene: TRBJ2-7; d_gene: TRBD1; abundance: NA; v_gene: TRBV7-3; CDR3aa: CASSTGTGGPYEQYF; CDR3nt: TGTGCCAGCAGCACCGGGACAGGGGGCCCCTACGAGCAGTACTTC
j_gene: TRBJ1-2; d_gene: NA; abundance: NA; v_gene: TRBV28; CDR3aa: CASSPDSNYGYTF; CDR3nt: TGTGCCAGCAGTCCCGACAGTAACTATGGCTACACCTTC
j_gene: TRBJ1-1; d_gene: NA; abundance: NA; v_gene: TRBV4-2; CDR3aa: CASSGRTPEAFF; CDR3nt: TGTGCCAGCAGCGGCAGAACACCTGAAGCTTTCTTT
j_gene: TRBJ2-7; d_gene: TRBD1; abundance: NA; v_gene: TRBV18; CDR3aa: CASSTTTGDEQYF; CDR3nt: TGTGCCAGCTCAACAACGACAGGGGACGAGCAGTACTTC
j_gene: TRBJ2-1; d_gene: NA; abundance: NA; v_gene: TRBV7-3; CDR3aa: CASSLKGGTNEQFF; CDR3nt: TGTGCCAGCAGCTTAAAAGGCGGGACCAATGAGCAGTTCTTC
j_gene: TRBJ1-2; d_gene: NA; abundance: NA; v_gene: TRBV4-3; CDR3aa: CASSPDQRGWYGYTF; CDR3nt: TGCGCCAGCAGCCCCGACCAGCGGGGGTGGTATGGCTACACCTTC
j_gene: TRBJ1-2; d_gene: NA; abundance: NA; v_gene: TRBV5-4; CDR3aa: CASSLAGGTDGYTF; CDR3nt: TGTGCCAGCAGCTTGGCCGGCGGGACGGATGGCTACACCTTC
j_gene: TRBJ2-1; d_gene: TRBD1; abundance: NA; v_gene: TRBV7-8; CDR3aa: CASSSGQDNEQFF; CDR3nt: TGTGCCAGCAGCTCCGGACAGGACAATGAGCAGTTCTTC
j_gene: TRBJ1-3; d_gene: NA; abundance: NA; v_gene: TRBV28; CDR3aa: CASSFLNSGNTIYF; CDR3nt: TGTGCCAGCAGTTTCCTAAACTCTGGAAACACCATATATTTT
j_gene: TRBJ1-2; d_gene: NA; abundance: NA; v_gene: TRBV27; CDR3aa: CASRPYWDNGGYTF; CDR3nt: TGTGCCAGCAGGCCTTATTGGGACAACGGTGGCTACACCTTC
j_gene: TRBJ2-3; d_gene: NA; abundance: NA; v_gene: TRBV15; CDR3aa: CATSRDPLTDTQYF; CDR3nt: TGTGCCACCAGCAGAGACCCCCTCACAGATACGCAGTATTTT
j_gene: TRBJ2-1; d_gene: TRBD2; abundance: NA; v_gene: TRBV7-3; CDR3aa: CASSISGRGSYNEQFF; CDR3nt: TGTGCCAGCAGCATTAGCGGGAGGGGCTCCTACAATGAGCAGTTCTTC
j_gene: TRBJ1-3; d_gene: NA; abundance: NA; v_gene: TRBV6-1; CDR3aa: CASRETPSANTIYF; CDR3nt: TGTGCCAGCAGGGAGACCCCAAGTGCAAACACCATATATTTT
j_gene: TRBJ1-2; d_gene: NA; abundance: few; v_gene: TRBV7-9; CDR3aa: CASSLAGGLHGYTF; CDR3nt: TGTGCCAGCAGCTTAGCGGGGGGGTTGCATGGCTACACCTTC
j_gene: TRBJ1-6; d_gene: NA; abundance: NA; v_gene: TRBV5-1; CDR3aa: CASSLDRASYSPLHF; CDR3nt: TGCGCCAGCAGCTTGGACAGGGCGAGCTATTCACCCCTCCACTTT
j_gene: TRBJ1-1; d_gene: NA; abundance: NA; v_gene: TRBV5-5; CDR3aa: CASSLYREGTEAFF; CDR3nt: TGTGCCAGCAGCTTGTACAGGGAGGGAACTGAAGCTTTCTTT
j_gene: TRBJ1-1; d_gene: NA; abundance: NA; v_gene: TRBV11-2; CDR3aa: CASSFPVTGSPAEAFF; CDR3nt: TGTGCCAGCAGCTTTCCAGTGACAGGCTCTCCGGCTGAAGCTTTCTTT
j_gene: TRBJ2-1; d_gene: TRBD1; abundance: NA; v_gene: TRBV11-2; CDR3aa: CASRTTGVRYNEQFF; CDR3nt: TGTGCCAGCAGAACCACAGGGGTCAGGTACAATGAGCAGTTCTTC
j_gene: TRBJ2-5; d_gene: TRBD1; abundance: NA; v_gene: TRBV5-1; CDR3aa: CASSETGAVQETQYF; CDR3nt: TGCGCCAGCAGCGAAACAGGGGCAGTCCAAGAGACCCAGTACTTC
j_gene: TRBJ1-2; d_gene: TRBD1; abundance: once; v_gene: TRBV7-2; CDR3aa: CASSSGQGPYGYTF; CDR3nt: TGTGCCAGCAGCTCCGGACAGGGGCCCTATGGCTACACCTTC